Listed below are T cell receptor beta chains from one sample, sequenced in a study of cytomegalovirus exposure and HLA in healthy donors. Produced via immunoSEQ multiplex PCR; TCRdb's table is partial and in-frame only. The sample has roughly 34,000 clones, 60% to 80% seen once; the top ten hold 5% to 8%. Sequencing was done on a sample of PBMCs. These receptor sequences come from a man between 25 and 39 years old in good health and CMV-seronegative. The CDR3 runs from the conserved cysteine through the conserved F or W. The order of the fields is clone size, V gene, D gene, J gene, CDR3 DNA, CDR3 protein. A D gene is named only where the DNA matches it firmly. Rows give clone size only sometimes, using once, few, many, or a class for an expanded clone.

clone size: -; V gene: TRBV21-1; D gene: -; J gene: TRBJ1-6; CDR3 DNA: TGTGCCAGCAGCAATGGGCCCCAGGATTCACCCCTCCACTTT; CDR3 protein: CASSNGPQDSPLHF
clone size: -; V gene: TRBV6-6; D gene: TRBD1; J gene: TRBJ1-1; CDR3 DNA: TGTGCCAGCACCCCAGGGGGAACTGAAGCTTTCTTT; CDR3 protein: CASTPGGTEAFF
clone size: -; V gene: TRBV6-5; D gene: TRBD2; J gene: TRBJ2-3; CDR3 DNA: TGTGCCAGCGGTTGGCGGGGGAGCACAGATACGCAGTATTTT; CDR3 protein: CASGWRGSTDTQYF
clone size: -; V gene: TRBV25-1; D gene: -; J gene: TRBJ2-7; CDR3 DNA: TGTGCCAGCAGTGTGGGTCAGGGTCGGAACGAGCAGTACTTC; CDR3 protein: CASSVGQGRNEQYF
clone size: -; V gene: TRBV5-6; D gene: -; J gene: TRBJ2-1; CDR3 DNA: TGTGCCAGCAGCTCCCAGAGGGAGCAGTTCTTC; CDR3 protein: CASSSQREQFF
clone size: once; V gene: TRBV5-1; D gene: TRBD1; J gene: TRBJ1-4; CDR3 DNA: TGCGCCAGCAGCTTGGCTTATGGACAGGTCCGCGAAAAACTGTTTTTT; CDR3 protein: CASSLAYGQVREKLFF
clone size: -; V gene: TRBV10-3; D gene: TRBD1; J gene: TRBJ2-7; CDR3 DNA: TGTGCCATCAGTGAGTCGGGACAGGGTTTTTACGAGCAGTACTTC; CDR3 protein: CAISESGQGFYEQYF
clone size: few; V gene: TRBV4-2; D gene: TRBD1; J gene: TRBJ1-1; CDR3 DNA: TGTGCCAGCGGCCCCGGGACAGGTGAAGCTTTCTTT; CDR3 protein: CASGPGTGEAFF
clone size: -; V gene: TRBV4-3; D gene: -; J gene: TRBJ1-5; CDR3 DNA: TGCGCCAGCAGCCAGAGCCTAGATGCGGGGCAGCCCCAGCATTTT; CDR3 protein: CASSQSLDAGQPQHF
clone size: few; V gene: TRBV5-1; D gene: TRBD1; J gene: TRBJ2-2; CDR3 DNA: TGCGCCAGCAGCTTTGAGGTTCAGGGGGCCGGGGAGCTGTTTTTT; CDR3 protein: CASSFEVQGAGELFF
clone size: -; V gene: TRBV5-4; D gene: -; J gene: TRBJ2-2; CDR3 DNA: TGTGCCAGCAGCGCGGGACAGCACGGCGGGGAGCTGTTTTTT; CDR3 protein: CASSAGQHGGELFF
clone size: -; V gene: TRBV9; D gene: -; J gene: TRBJ1-4; CDR3 DNA: TGTGCCAGCAGCGGATCTTATCCGAGATATGAAAAACTGTTTTTT; CDR3 protein: CASSGSYPRYEKLFF
clone size: once; V gene: TRBV6-1; D gene: -; J gene: TRBJ2-4; CDR3 DNA: TGTGCCAGCAGACACACGTTTGGGGCCATTCAGTACTTC; CDR3 protein: CASRHTFGAIQYF
clone size: -; V gene: TRBV4-3; D gene: -; J gene: TRBJ1-1; CDR3 DNA: TGCGCCAGCAGCCAAGAGTTGGCTCTGAACACTGAAGCTTTCTTT; CDR3 protein: CASSQELALNTEAFF
clone size: -; V gene: TRBV5-4; D gene: TRBD1; J gene: TRBJ2-7; CDR3 DNA: TGTGCCAGCAGCTGGGGGACAGGGTACGAGCAGTACTTC; CDR3 protein: CASSWGTGYEQYF
clone size: -; V gene: TRBV2; D gene: -; J gene: TRBJ2-5; CDR3 DNA: TGTGCCAGCAGTATCTTCGAGACCCAGTACTTC; CDR3 protein: CASSIFETQYF
clone size: -; V gene: TRBV29-1; D gene: TRBD1; J gene: TRBJ2-7; CDR3 DNA: TGCAGCGTGGCCCGGACAGGGGCGACCCTGGGGGAGCAGTACTTC; CDR3 protein: CSVARTGATLGEQYF
clone size: few; V gene: TRBV6-5; D gene: -; J gene: TRBJ1-2; CDR3 DNA: TGTGCCAGCAGTTACACTTGGGCTGCTAACTATGGCTACACCTTC; CDR3 protein: CASSYTWAANYGYTF
clone size: -; V gene: TRBV11-2; D gene: -; J gene: TRBJ1-1; CDR3 DNA: TGTGCCAGCAGCTTACAACAGGAGAACACTGAAGCTTTCTTT; CDR3 protein: CASSLQQENTEAFF
clone size: -; V gene: TRBV5-1; D gene: -; J gene: TRBJ2-5; CDR3 DNA: TGCGCCAGCAGCTTGTTGAGTCCGGGGGAGACCCAGTACTTC; CDR3 protein: CASSLLSPGETQYF
clone size: -; V gene: TRBV29-1; D gene: -; J gene: TRBJ2-7; CDR3 DNA: TGCAGCGTTGCCACAGTCACCGTCGCGTACGAGCAGTACTTC; CDR3 protein: CSVATVTVAYEQYF
clone size: -; V gene: TRBV9; D gene: TRBD1; J gene: TRBJ1-1; CDR3 DNA: TGTGCCAGCAGCGCGACAGGGGGCGGTGAAGCTTTCTTT; CDR3 protein: CASSATGGGEAFF
clone size: -; V gene: TRBV19; D gene: -; J gene: TRBJ1-1; CDR3 DNA: TGTGCCACCAGTAGGCAGGTTTGGAACACTGAAGCTTTCTTT; CDR3 protein: CATSRQVWNTEAFF
clone size: few; V gene: TRBV5-1; D gene: -; J gene: TRBJ2-2; CDR3 DNA: TGCGCCAGCAGCTTGGGAACAGAGAACACCGGGGAGCTGTTTTTT; CDR3 protein: CASSLGTENTGELFF
clone size: -; V gene: TRBV7-2; D gene: TRBD1; J gene: TRBJ2-5; CDR3 DNA: TGTGCCAGCAGCTTAGCGCTAGAACAGGGGGTGGCCCAGTACTTC; CDR3 protein: CASSLALEQGVAQYF
clone size: -; V gene: TRBV5-1; D gene: TRBD1; J gene: TRBJ1-1; CDR3 DNA: TGCGCCAGCAGCCAAACAGGGGGCCTCACTGAAGCTTTCTTT; CDR3 protein: CASSQTGGLTEAFF
clone size: -; V gene: TRBV9; D gene: TRBD2; J gene: TRBJ2-1; CDR3 DNA: TGTGCCAGCAAACGAGCGGGAGAGTTCGATGAGCAGTTCTTC; CDR3 protein: CASKRAGEFDEQFF
clone size: -; V gene: TRBV10-1; D gene: -; J gene: TRBJ1-1; CDR3 DNA: TGCGCCAGCAAGCAGGGGCTTGAAACTGAAGTCTTCTTT; CDR3 protein: CASKQGLETEVFF
clone size: -; V gene: TRBV30; D gene: -; J gene: TRBJ2-4; CDR3 DNA: TGTGCCTGGAGCGTAACAAGCAGACTAGTAGCCAAAAACATTCAGTACTTC; CDR3 protein: CAWSVTSRLVAKNIQYF